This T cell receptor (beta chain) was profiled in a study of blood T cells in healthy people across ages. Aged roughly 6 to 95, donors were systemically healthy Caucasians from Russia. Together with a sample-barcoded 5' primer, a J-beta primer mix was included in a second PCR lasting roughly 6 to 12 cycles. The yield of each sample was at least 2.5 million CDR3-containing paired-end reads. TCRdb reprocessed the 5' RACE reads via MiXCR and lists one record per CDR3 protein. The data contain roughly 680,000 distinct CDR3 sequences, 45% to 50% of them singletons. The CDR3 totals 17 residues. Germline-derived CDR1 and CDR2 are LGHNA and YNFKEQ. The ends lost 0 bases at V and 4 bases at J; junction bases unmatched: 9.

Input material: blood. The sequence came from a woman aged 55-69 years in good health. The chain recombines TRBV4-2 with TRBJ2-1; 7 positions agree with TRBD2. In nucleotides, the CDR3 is TGTGCCAGCAGCCAAGATCTACTAGTGGGAGGGTACAATGAGCAGTTCTTC. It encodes CASSQDLLVGGYNEQFF.